A selection of T cell receptor beta chains follows, all from one sample in a study of T cell responses to AZD1222 COVID-19 vaccine. Using immunoSEQ multiplex PCR, the repertoire was profiled, and TCRdb retains in-frame clones only, with some absent. The data hold around 150,000 clones, with roughly 89% observed a single time. The sequences come from peripheral blood, collected on day 0 of AZD1222 vaccination. These receptors came from an adult in good health. The CDR3 runs from the conserved cysteine through the conserved F or W. Each record gives: J gene, V gene, clone size, D gene, CDR3 DNA, CDR3 protein. The D gene is left open where the match is weak. The listing skips clone size in some rows; elsewhere it reads once, few, many or a size class.

TRBJ2-5,TRBV27,.,TRBD1,TGTGCCAGCCTTCGGACAGGGCTAGAGACCCAGTACTTC,CASLRTGLETQYF
TRBJ2-7,TRBV19,.,TRBD2,TGTGCCAGTAGTGGAAACCGGGACTACTCCTACGAGCAGTACTTC,CASSGNRDYSYEQYF
TRBJ1-1,TRBV11-2,.,.,TGTGCCAGCAGCTTTCAGCCCGCAGGGGTTACTGAAGCTTTCTTT,CASSFQPAGVTEAFF
TRBJ1-4,TRBV7-2,.,TRBD1,TGTGCCTGCAGCTTAGTCGGGACAGGGGGCATTAATGAAAAACTGTTTTTT,CACSLVGTGGINEKLFF
TRBJ1-2,TRBV6-5,.,TRBD1,TGTGCCAGCAGTTACTCGACAGGGAGAGATGGCTACACCTTC,CASSYSTGRDGYTF
TRBJ2-1,TRBV13,.,TRBD2,TGTGCCAGCAGCCGCGGGGGGACGATTTACAATGAGCAGTTCTTC,CASSRGGTIYNEQFF
TRBJ2-4,TRBV4-2,.,TRBD1,TGTGCCAGCAGCGAGACAGGGGGCGTTAACATTCAGTACTTC,CASSETGGVNIQYF
TRBJ1-2,TRBV19,.,.,TGTGCCAGTCAGGACACGTGGGGCTACACCTTC,CASQDTWGYTF
TRBJ1-2,TRBV3-1/TRBV3-2,.,.,TGTGCCAGCAGCCTGACAGTTAACTATGGCTACACCTTC,CASSLTVNYGYTF
TRBJ2-5,TRBV7-3,.,.,TGTGCCAGCAGCTTACGAGGGCTGGAGACCCAGTACTTC,CASSLRGLETQYF
TRBJ2-7,TRBV25-1,.,TRBD2,TGTGCCAGCAGCGCCGGGACTAGAGGGCACGAGCAGTACTTC,CASSAGTRGHEQYF
TRBJ2-2,TRBV18,.,.,TGTGCCAGCTCACCACCGTTACTAACAGCGAACACCGGGGAGCTGTTTTTT,CASSPPLLTANTGELFF
TRBJ2-5,TRBV5-1,.,TRBD1,TGCGCCAGCAGCTCACAGGGGGTTCAAGAGACCCAGTACTTC,CASSSQGVQETQYF
TRBJ2-1,TRBV27,.,.,TGTGCCAGCAGTTCGTGGGAGGGGGGTAAGGAGCAGTTCTTC,CASSSWEGGKEQFF
TRBJ2-1,TRBV27,.,TRBD1,TGTGCCAGCAAACCTCCGGGACAGGGGTTCAATGAGCAGTTCTTC,CASKPPGQGFNEQFF
TRBJ1-4,TRBV19,.,.,TGTGCCAGTACCCCGGACGGACGGCGTGAAAAACTGTTTTTT,CASTPDGRREKLFF
TRBJ2-1,TRBV18,.,.,TGTGCCAGCTCACCAATGGCAGGGGACAATGAGCAGTTCTTC,CASSPMAGDNEQFF
TRBJ2-1,TRBV5-1,.,.,TGCGCCAGCAGCTTCGGCTACAATGAGCAGTTCTTC,CASSFGYNEQFF
TRBJ1-1,TRBV6-5,.,.,TGTGCCAGCAGTCGGAGTGCCACTGAAGCTTTCTTT,CASSRSATEAFF
TRBJ1-2,TRBV25-1,.,.,TGTGCCAGCCCCGACCTAGCGGGGGCGCGATCTGGCTACACCTTC,CASPDLAGARSGYTF
TRBJ2-3,TRBV11-2,.,TRBD2,TGTGCCAGCAGACAAATCAGCGGGAAGAGTAGGGCCGATACGCAGTATTTT,CASRQISGKSRADTQYF
TRBJ1-2,TRBV2,.,TRBD1,TGTGCCAGCAGTGAAGATACAGGGGCCTATGGCTACACCTTC,CASSEDTGAYGYTF
TRBJ2-1,TRBV19,once,.,TGTGCCAGTAGTTATCCGGGTGAGCAGTTCTTC,CASSYPGEQFF
TRBJ1-2,TRBV2,.,TRBD1,TGTGCCAGCAGTGAAGACAGGGGGGACTATGGCTACACCTTC,CASSEDRGDYGYTF
TRBJ2-7,TRBV5-1,.,TRBD1,TGCGCCAGCAGCTCTAGGACGGACAGGGTCAACGAGCAGTACTTC,CASSSRTDRVNEQYF
TRBJ1-2,TRBV25-1,once,TRBD1,TGTGCCAGCAGTGTCGGGACAGGGATCTATGGCTACACCTTC,CASSVGTGIYGYTF
TRBJ1-3,TRBV27,once,TRBD1,TGTGCCACCCGGAAGAACAGGGGGGAGCCTGGAGGAAACACCATATATTTT,CATRKNRGEPGGNTIYF
TRBJ1-5,TRBV6-1,.,.,TGTGCCAGCAGTGAAGCGGGGAACCAGCCCCAGCATTTT,CASSEAGNQPQHF
TRBJ1-1,TRBV30,.,TRBD1,TGTGCCTGGAGTGTAGGCAGACAGGGGAACACTGAAGCTTTCTTT,CAWSVGRQGNTEAFF
TRBJ2-1,TRBV20-1,.,TRBD1,TGCAGTGCTAGTACAGGGGGATACAATGAGCAGTTCTTC,CSASTGGYNEQFF
TRBJ2-3,TRBV6-4,.,TRBD2,TGTGCCAGCAACCGGACTAGCGGGAGAGTACCGACGAGCACAGATACGCAGTATTTT,CASNRTSGRVPTSTDTQYF
TRBJ1-1,TRBV18,once,TRBD1,TGTGCCAGCTCACCCTTGGGACAGGGGGGGAACACTGAAGCTTTCTTT,CASSPLGQGGNTEAFF
TRBJ1-1,TRBV27,.,.,TGTGCCAGCAGTCCTTATGAGGCCCTCCGTGAAGCTTTCTTT,CASSPYEALREAFF